The 3 T cell receptor beta chains below were found in one sample sequenced in a study of blood T cell repertoires in COVID-19. Data came from immunoSEQ multiplex PCR; TCRdb stores just in-frame clones and leaves some out. The top ten hold approximately 2% of the sample, which has about 400,000 clones, approximately 85% seen once. Sequencing was performed on PBMCs or T cells enriched from blood (not recorded which). The receptors stem from a woman between 40 and 55 years old with acute COVID-19.

This chain uses TRBV4-1 with TRBJ2-1, with D possibly TRBD2 on 6 matching bases. V was shortened by 3 bases and J by 5 bases, with 14 bases between the two germline ends. In germline, CDR1 is MGHRA, CDR2 YSYEKL. CDR3 length: 15 amino acids. The CDR3 sequence is CASSHKGGGNNEQFF. Written as DNA, the CDR3 is TGCGCCAGCAGCCACAAGGGTGGGGGGAACAATGAGCAGTTCTTC.

V gene TRBV19 combines with J gene TRBJ2-1, with unresolved D. The CDR3 totals 16 residues. V shed 3 bases and J shed 0 bases, with 12 bases lying between them. Germline V gene sequence: CDR1 LNHDA, CDR2 SQIVND (reference sequence). CDR3 loop: CASSMGPRRSYNEQFF. The CDR3 nucleotides read TGTGCCAGTAGTATGGGCCCACGACGCTCCTACAATGAGCAGTTCTTC.

The chain uses TRBV5-8 and TRBJ1-3; 11 nucleotides agree with TRBD1. The germline V gene has CDR1 SGHTS and CDR2 YDEGEE. The CDR3 is 17 amino acids. Trimming at V came to 4 bases and at J to 4 bases, leaving 10 bases not matched to a gene. CDR3 loop: CASSRTGTGGVGNTIYF. As DNA, the CDR3 is TGTGCCAGCAGCCGGACCGGGACAGGGGGTGTCGGAAACACCATATATTTT.